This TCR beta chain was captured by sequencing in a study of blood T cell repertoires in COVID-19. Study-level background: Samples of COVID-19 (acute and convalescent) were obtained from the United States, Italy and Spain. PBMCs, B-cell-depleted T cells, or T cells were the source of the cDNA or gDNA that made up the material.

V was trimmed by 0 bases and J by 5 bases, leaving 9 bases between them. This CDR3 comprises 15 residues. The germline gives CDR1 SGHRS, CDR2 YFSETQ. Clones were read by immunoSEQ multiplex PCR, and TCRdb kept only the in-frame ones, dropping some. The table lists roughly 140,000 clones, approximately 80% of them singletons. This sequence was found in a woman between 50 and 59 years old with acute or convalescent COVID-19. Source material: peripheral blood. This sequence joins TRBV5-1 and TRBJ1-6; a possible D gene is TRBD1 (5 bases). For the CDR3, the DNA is TGCGCCAGCAGCTTGGGACAGAACGATAATTCACCCCTCCACTTT. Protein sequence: CASSLGQNDNSPLHF.